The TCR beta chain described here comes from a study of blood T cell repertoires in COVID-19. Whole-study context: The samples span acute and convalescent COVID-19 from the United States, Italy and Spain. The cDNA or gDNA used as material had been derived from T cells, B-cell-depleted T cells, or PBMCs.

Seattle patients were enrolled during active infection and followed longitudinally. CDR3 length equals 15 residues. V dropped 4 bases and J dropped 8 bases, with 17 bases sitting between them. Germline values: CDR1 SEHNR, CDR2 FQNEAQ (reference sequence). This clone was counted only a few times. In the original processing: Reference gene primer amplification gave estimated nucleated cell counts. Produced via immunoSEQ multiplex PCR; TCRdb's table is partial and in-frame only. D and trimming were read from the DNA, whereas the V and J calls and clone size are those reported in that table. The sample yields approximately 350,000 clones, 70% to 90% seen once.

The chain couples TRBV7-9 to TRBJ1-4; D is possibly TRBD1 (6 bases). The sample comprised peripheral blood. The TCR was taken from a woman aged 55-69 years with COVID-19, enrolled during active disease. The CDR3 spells CASSSGALTWEKLFF. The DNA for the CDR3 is TGTGCCAGCAGCTCAGGGGCTTTAACGTGGGAAAAACTGTTTTTT.